This T cell receptor beta chain was identified during a study of T cells after yellow fever vaccination. This clonotype has a count of ten or more. Template switching with 5'RACE generated the TCR cDNA and added a universal primer site and UMIs. TCRdb ran MiXCR on the 5' RACE reads and lists one entry per CDR3 protein. The sample includes fewer than 650,000 distinct CDR3 sequences, roughly a fifth of them seen just once. CDR1 is LGHNA and CDR2 is YSLEER in the germline V gene. This CDR3 region has 13 residues. V dropped 1 base and J dropped 5 bases, with 7 bases sitting between them. The chain uses TRBV4-3 and TRBJ2-3; D ambiguous. This TCR was sampled from a man between 18 and 35 years old who received the YFV17D yellow fever vaccine. Here the sequenced sample was PBMCs, taken 21 days after the first yellow fever vaccination. DNA of the CDR3: TGCGCCAGCAGCCAAGGGCCGGGAGATACGCAGTATTTT. It encodes CASSQGPGDTQYF.